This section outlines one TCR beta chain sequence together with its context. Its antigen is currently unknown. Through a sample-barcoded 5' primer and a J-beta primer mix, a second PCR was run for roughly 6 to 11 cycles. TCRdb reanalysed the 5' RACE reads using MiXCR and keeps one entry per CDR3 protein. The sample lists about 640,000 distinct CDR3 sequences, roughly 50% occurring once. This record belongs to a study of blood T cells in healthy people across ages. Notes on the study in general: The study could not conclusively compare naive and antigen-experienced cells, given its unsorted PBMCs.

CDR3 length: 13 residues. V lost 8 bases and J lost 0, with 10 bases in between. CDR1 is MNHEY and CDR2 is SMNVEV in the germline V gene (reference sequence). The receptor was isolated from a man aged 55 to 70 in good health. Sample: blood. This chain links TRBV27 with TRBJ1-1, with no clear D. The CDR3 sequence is CASRRMMNTEAFF. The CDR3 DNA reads TGTGCCAGCCGCCGAATGATGAACACTGAAGCTTTCTTT.